This is a list of T cell receptor beta chains from one sample in a study of early T cells in non-severe SARS-CoV-2 infection. TCRdb fed the 5' RACE reads into MiXCR, producing one record per CDR3 protein. Here the sample spans roughly 48,000 distinct CDR3 sequences, roughly 8% being singletons. The sequenced material came from whole blood. The origin of the receptors is an adult who was a healthcare worker with PCR-confirmed SARS-CoV-2 infection or an uninfected control (not recorded which). CDR3s include the opening cysteine and the closing phenylalanine or tryptophan. A D gene is named only where the DNA matches it firmly. Clone size appears in some rows only: once, few, many, or a class for an expanded clone.

d_gene,abundance,v_gene,j_gene,CDR3aa,CDR3nt
NA,few,TRBV5-6,TRBJ2-2,CASSLSNGELFF,TGTGCCAGCAGCTTGTCAAACGGGGAGCTGTTTTTT
NA,NA,TRBV5-6,TRBJ1-3,CASSLDAGSGNTIYF,TGTGCCAGCAGCTTGGACGCCGGCTCTGGAAACACCATATATTTT
NA,many,TRBV7-9,TRBJ1-1,CASSFGSMNTEAFF,TGTGCCAGCAGCTTCGGCAGCATGAACACTGAAGCTTTCTTT
NA,many,TRBV4-3,TRBJ2-7,CASSQGSSRIYEQYF,TGCGCCAGCAGCCAAGGATCTAGCAGGATTTACGAGCAGTACTTC
TRBD1,many,TRBV9,TRBJ2-3,CASSVAGQGADTQYF,TGTGCCAGCAGCGTAGCTGGACAGGGGGCAGATACGCAGTATTTT
TRBD1,many,TRBV5-4,TRBJ2-5,CASSVGQIIQETQYF,TGTGCCAGCAGCGTGGGACAGATAATTCAAGAGACCCAGTACTTC
TRBD2,few,TRBV9,TRBJ2-3,CASSVEGLAYRTDTQYF,TGTGCCAGCAGCGTAGAAGGACTAGCGTACCGCACAGATACGCAGTATTTT
NA,few,TRBV28,TRBJ2-5,CASSLLPPQETQYF,TGTGCCAGCAGTCTTCTACCACCCCAAGAGACCCAGTACTTC
NA,many,TRBV7-2,TRBJ1-1,CASSPFNRNTEAFF,TGTGCCAGCAGCCCCTTTAACAGGAACACTGAAGCTTTCTTT
NA,few,TRBV3-1,TRBJ2-2,CASSQSGAGELFF,TGTGCCAGCAGCCAGTCCGGGGCCGGGGAGCTGTTTTTT
TRBD1,few,TRBV7-6,TRBJ1-1,CASSPRGLTEAFF,TGTGCCAGCAGCCCGAGGGGGCTTACTGAAGCTTTCTTT
TRBD1,NA,TRBV11-1,TRBJ2-1,CASRTTGTGRNEQFF,TGTGCCAGCAGAACTACCGGGACAGGGCGCAATGAGCAGTTCTTC
NA,many,TRBV6-5,TRBJ1-4,CASSRIATNEKLFF,TGTGCCAGCAGTCGGATTGCAACTAATGAAAAACTGTTTTTT
NA,NA,TRBV2,TRBJ1-1,CASRSSMNTEAFF,TGTGCCAGCAGGTCCAGCATGAACACTGAAGCTTTCTTT
NA,NA,TRBV6-1,TRBJ1-5,CASSDWGAGNQPQHF,TGTGCCAGCAGTGACTGGGGGGCCGGGAATCAGCCCCAGCATTTT
NA,few,TRBV11-2,TRBJ2-1,CASTWDGHNEQFF,TGTGCCAGCACCTGGGACGGCCACAATGAGCAGTTCTTC
NA,many,TRBV14,TRBJ1-2,CASSQARGTDGYTF,TGTGCCAGCAGCCAAGCTAGGGGAACTGATGGCTACACCTTC
NA,NA,TRBV15,TRBJ2-3,CATSRDLGGGTDTQYF,TGTGCCACCAGCAGAGATTTGGGGGGCGGCACAGATACGCAGTATTTT
NA,many,TRBV27,TRBJ1-2,CASSFVSGANYGYTF,TGTGCCAGCAGTTTTGTTTCGGGAGCTAACTATGGCTACACCTTC
TRBD2,many,TRBV5-1,TRBJ2-1,CASSPGLVLSYNEQFF,TGCGCCAGCAGCCCAGGACTAGTTCTCTCCTACAATGAGCAGTTCTTC
TRBD2,NA,TRBV9,TRBJ2-1,CASSGGGGYNEQFF,TGTGCCAGCAGCGGCGGGGGTGGCTACAATGAGCAGTTCTTC
NA,many,TRBV4-1,TRBJ2-3,CASSQAPSTSTDTQYF,TGCGCCAGCAGCCAAGCCCCGTCGACTAGCACAGATACGCAGTATTTT
NA,many,TRBV9,TRBJ2-7,CASSPHEGILPDEQYF,TGTGCCAGCAGCCCGCATGAGGGGATCCTTCCGGACGAGCAGTACTTC
NA,few,TRBV7-9,TRBJ2-1,CAPWGNEQFF,TGTGCCCCCTGGGGCAATGAGCAGTTCTTC
NA,NA,TRBV18,TRBJ1-2,CASSPEDSRLRGYTF,TGTGCCAGCTCACCAGAAGACAGCCGGCTACGCGGCTACACCTTC
NA,few,TRBV11-2,TRBJ2-1,CASSLSSRYNEQFF,TGTGCCAGCAGCTTATCTAGCAGATACAATGAGCAGTTCTTC
TRBD1,few,TRBV5-4,TRBJ1-6,CASRTGTDNSPLHF,TGTGCCAGCAGGACCGGGACAGATAATTCACCCCTCCACTTT
NA,NA,TRBV7-2,TRBJ1-6,CATRGSPSRSYNSPLHF,TGTGCCACAAGAGGCAGTCCAAGTCGTAGTTATAATTCACCCCTCCACTTT
NA,few,TRBV6-5,TRBJ1-3,CASRQGSGNTIYF,TGTGCCAGCAGACAAGGCTCTGGAAACACCATATATTTT
NA,few,TRBV11-1,TRBJ2-2,CASSLLVNTGELFF,TGTGCCAGCAGCTTATTGGTGAACACCGGGGAGCTGTTTTTT
TRBD2,many,TRBV11-2,TRBJ2-7,CASGTSSSSYEQYF,TGTGCCAGCGGGACTAGCAGTAGCTCCTACGAGCAGTACTTC
TRBD2,NA,TRBV25-1,TRBJ2-3,CASKLAGGTDTQYF,TGTGCCAGCAAACTAGCGGGGGGGACAGATACGCAGTATTTT
NA,many,TRBV7-9,TRBJ2-5,CASSLGGHGETQYF,TGTGCCAGCAGCTTAGGAGGGCATGGAGAGACCCAGTACTTC
TRBD1,NA,TRBV4-1,TRBJ2-2,CASSQGTGINTGELFF,TGCGCCAGCAGCCAAGGGACAGGGATTAACACCGGGGAGCTGTTTTTT
TRBD1,few,TRBV29-1,TRBJ1-2,CSVSQGAGDYYGYTF,TGCAGCGTTTCACAGGGGGCTGGGGACTACTATGGCTACACCTTC
TRBD2,NA,TRBV2,TRBJ2-5,CASSRPPSGGPLETQYF,TGTGCCAGCAGCCGACCTCCTAGCGGGGGCCCTCTGGAGACCCAGTACTTC
NA,NA,TRBV21-1,TRBJ2-3,CASSASSPDTQYF,TGTGCCAGCAGCGCGTCAAGTCCAGATACGCAGTATTTT
NA,NA,TRBV4-1,TRBJ1-6,CASSQVNGRVSVSPLHF,TGCGCCAGCAGCCAAGTAAACGGCAGAGTCTCGGTCTCACCCCTCCACTTT
NA,many,TRBV6-6,TRBJ1-2,CASSLLGEWDNYGYTF,TGTGCCAGCAGTTTGCTCGGGGAGTGGGATAACTATGGCTACACCTTC
NA,many,TRBV7-9,TRBJ2-1,CASSLNLGSNEQFF,TGTGCCAGCAGCCTAAACTTAGGGAGCAATGAGCAGTTCTTC
TRBD2,many,TRBV29-1,TRBJ2-3,CSERSGRAQYF,TGCAGCGAGCGTAGCGGGAGAGCGCAGTATTTT
TRBD2,large,TRBV28,TRBJ2-1,CASSLLAGGGEQFF,TGTGCCAGCAGTCTTCTAGCGGGGGGGGGTGAGCAGTTCTTC
NA,NA,TRBV4-3,TRBJ1-1,CASSQWPSGGNTEAFF,TGCGCCAGCAGCCAATGGCCCTCCGGCGGGAACACTGAAGCTTTCTTT
NA,NA,TRBV12-3/TRBV12-4,TRBJ2-4,CASSPGVAKNIQYF,TGTGCCAGCAGCCCGGGGGTAGCCAAAAACATTCAGTACTTC
NA,few,TRBV19,TRBJ2-7,CASSVQGKQYF,TGTGCCAGTAGTGTGCAGGGCAAGCAGTACTTC
NA,medium-sized,TRBV7-9,TRBJ1-6,CASSLEQYNSPLHF,TGTGCCAGCAGCTTAGAACAGTATAATTCACCCCTCCACTTT
TRBD1,few,TRBV28,TRBJ1-6,CASYRGYSSPLHF,TGTGCCAGCTACAGGGGGTACTCTTCACCCCTCCACTTT
NA,many,TRBV7-3,TRBJ1-1,CASSLTSASLMNTEAFF,TGTGCCAGCAGCTTAACCTCTGCGTCCCTAATGAACACTGAAGCTTTCTTT
NA,NA,TRBV7-6,TRBJ2-7,CASSLALGGSYEQYF,TGTGCCAGCAGCTTAGCGCTCGGCGGCTCCTACGAGCAGTACTTC
TRBD2,NA,TRBV7-6,TRBJ2-7,CASSFLGRGAYEQYF,TGTGCCAGCAGCTTCCTTGGGCGGGGGGCCTACGAGCAGTACTTC
NA,many,TRBV10-2,TRBJ2-5,CASRDGQETQYF,TGCGCCAGCCGGGACGGTCAAGAGACCCAGTACTTC
TRBD2,few,TRBV7-2,TRBJ2-1,CASRGLATYNEQFF,TGTGCCAGCAGGGGACTAGCGACATACAATGAGCAGTTCTTC
NA,NA,TRBV7-2,TRBJ1-4,CASSLARVEKLFF,TGTGCCAGCAGCTTAGCGCGGGTTGAAAAACTGTTTTTT
NA,NA,TRBV5-1,TRBJ2-3,CASSLDWGTDTQYF,TGCGCCAGCAGCTTGGATTGGGGCACAGATACGCAGTATTTT
NA,many,TRBV14,TRBJ2-7,CASSQPPHDEQYF,TGTGCCAGCAGCCAACCCCCCCACGACGAGCAGTACTTC
NA,many,TRBV6-1,TRBJ1-1,CASSELRNTEAFF,TGTGCCAGCAGTGAACTTCGGAACACTGAAGCTTTCTTT
NA,NA,TRBV24-1,TRBJ2-2,CATSDRLPGFGELFF,TGTGCCACCAGTGATCGTTTACCAGGGTTCGGGGAGCTGTTTTTT